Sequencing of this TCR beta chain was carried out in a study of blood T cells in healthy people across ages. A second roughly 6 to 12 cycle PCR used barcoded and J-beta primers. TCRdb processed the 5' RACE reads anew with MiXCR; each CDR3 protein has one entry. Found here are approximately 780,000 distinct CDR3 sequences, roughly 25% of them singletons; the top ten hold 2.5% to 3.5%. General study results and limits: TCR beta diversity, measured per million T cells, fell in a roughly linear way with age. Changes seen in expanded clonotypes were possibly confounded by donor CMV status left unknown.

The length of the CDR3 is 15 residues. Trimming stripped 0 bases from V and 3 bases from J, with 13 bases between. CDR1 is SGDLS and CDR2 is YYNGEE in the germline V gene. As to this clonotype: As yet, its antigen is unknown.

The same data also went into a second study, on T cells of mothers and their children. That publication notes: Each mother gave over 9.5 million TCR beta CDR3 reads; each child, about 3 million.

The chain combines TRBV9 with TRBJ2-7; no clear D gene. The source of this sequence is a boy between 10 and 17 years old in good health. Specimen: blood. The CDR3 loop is CASSVGEGTYYEQYF. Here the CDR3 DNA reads TGTGCCAGCAGCGTAGGTGAAGGCACCTACTACGAGCAGTACTTC.